These 28 T cell receptor beta chains came from one sample sequenced in a study of CD8 T cells in Susac syndrome. RNA totalling roughly 0.45 to 1 ug underwent reverse transcription with random hexamers. One entry per CDR3 protein results from TCRdb running MiXCR on the immunoSEQ multiplex PCR reads. The table lists about 150,000 distinct CDR3 sequences, around 95% of them singletons. Material: CD4+ T cells from PBMCs. These receptors all stem from a human donor with Susac syndrome.

The rearrangement uses TRBV2 and TRBJ2-1, with TRBD2 identical over 12 bases. Germline loops: CDR1 SNHLY, CDR2 FYNNEI. V shed 6 bases and J 6 bases; nucleotides not matched to a gene: 6. This CDR3 has 15 residues. CDR3 coding DNA: TGTGCCAGCAGGCCTACTAGCGGGAGGCCCAATGAGCAGTTCTTC. Its translation is CASRPTSGRPNEQFF.

V is TRBV19 and J is TRBJ2-1; 8 nucleotides match TRBD2. This CDR3 is built from 13 residues. The V and J ends lost 3 bases and 10 bases, in that order; junction bases with no gene match: 5. Germline V gene data show CDR1 as LNHDA and CDR2 as SQIVND (reference sequence). The CDR3 loop is CASSIQSGREQFF. The CDR3 DNA follows: TGTGCCAGTAGTATTCAGAGCGGGAGAGAGCAGTTCTTC.

CDR3 residues: CSVVAGGTGELFF. The CDR3 region has the DNA TGCAGCGTTGTAGCAGGGGGAACCGGGGAGCTGTTTTTT. V is TRBV29-1 and J is TRBJ2-2; 7 positions agree with TRBD1. Germline V gives CDR1 SQVTM, CDR2 ANQGSEA. CDR3 length equals 13 residues. Unmatched junction bases numbered 4, after V lost 4 bases and J lost 5 bases.

The chain has TRBV10-3 and TRBJ2-3, with 16 nucleotides matching TRBD2. Germline values: CDR1 ENHRY, CDR2 SYGVKD. Losses at the gene ends were 6 bases for V and 2 bases for J; bases not matched to a gene: 8. CDR3 size: 18 residues. In nucleotides, the CDR3 is TGTGCCATCAGGCTATCGGGACTAGCGGGAGGGCACACAGATACGCAGTATTTT. Residues: CAIRLSGLAGGHTDTQYF.

The V gene is TRBV18, the J gene TRBJ2-4, with D possibly matching TRBD1 (5 bases). The germline gives CDR1 KGHSH, CDR2 LQKENI. The length of the CDR3 is 14 residues. V lost 5 bases and J lost 7, with 15 bases in between. CDR3: CASSSQGYGNIQYF. In DNA form, the CDR3 reads TGTGCCAGCTCATCCCAGGGTTACGGGAACATTCAGTACTTC.

The genes are TRBV4-1 and TRBJ2-5; 10 bases agree with TRBD1. Germline lookup yields CDR1 MGHRA and CDR2 YSYEKL. Germline trimming cut 1 base from V and 4 bases from J; bases unmatched to any gene: 12. The CDR3 spans 18 residues. In DNA form, the CDR3 reads TGCGCCAGCAGCCAAGTGGGTGACAGGGGGCGAATCGGAGAGACCCAGTACTTC. As protein: CASSQVGDRGRIGETQYF.

The chain employs TRBV5-1 and TRBJ2-4; TRBD2 matches at 8 bases. The V gene's germline CDR1 is SGHRS and CDR2 YFSETQ. Trimming removed 0 bases from V and 6 bases from J; junction bases left unmatched: 14. CDR3 length: 18 amino acids. The chain's CDR3 is CASSLGSQSGRERNIQYF. As DNA, the CDR3 is TGCGCCAGCAGCTTGGGGAGTCAAAGCGGGAGAGAGAGAAACATTCAGTACTTC.

The chain combines TRBV20-1 with TRBJ2-1; 7 bases map to TRBD1. V shed 6 bases and J 9 bases; nucleotides not matched to a gene: 14. Germline CDR1 and CDR2: DFQATT and SNEGSKA (reference sequence). The CDR3 extends over 14 amino acids. The CDR3 nucleotides are TGCAGTGCCGAAGCGAGACAGGGAGTATTTGAGCAGTTCTTC. Translation: CSAEARQGVFEQFF.

V gene TRBV7-9 combines with J gene TRBJ2-7; no definite D call. There are 13 residues in the CDR3. CDR1 SEHNR and CDR2 FQNEAQ come from the germline V gene (reference sequence). Trimming took off 1 base at V and 4 bases at J, with 8 bases between the two ends. The CDR3 bases are TGTGCCAGCAGCTTAGATGCGGCGTACGAGCAGTACTTC. It is translated as CASSLDAAYEQYF.

Of note for this clonotype: Its ends do not fully match the called genes, so a read error is possible. The chain recombines TRBV6-2 or TRBV6-3 with TRBJ2-7; 12 bases align to TRBD1. This CDR3 has 14 residues. Germline V gene data show CDR1 as MNHEY and CDR2 as SVGEGT. As DNA, the CDR3 is TGTGCCAGCAGCCGGACCGGGACAGGGGGCGACGTGCACTTC. It is translated as CASSRTGTGGDVHF.

The genes are TRBV30 and TRBJ2-2; D not certain. V lost 3 bases and J lost 5, with 13 bases in between. The germline CDR1 and CDR2 sequences are GTSNPN and SVGIG (reference sequence). The CDR3 runs 14 residues. CDR3 sequence: CAWSGLITTGELFF. CDR3 nucleotides: TGTGCCTGGAGCGGTCTTATTACTACCGGGGAGCTGTTTTTT.

The V gene is TRBV7-2, the J gene TRBJ2-2; D gene uncertain. V was pared by 0 bases and J by 9 bases, with 14 bases between. The CDR3 is made up of 15 amino acids. Per germline, CDR1 SGHTA and CDR2 FQGNSA. The chain's CDR3 is CASSLALGNRRELFF. As DNA, the CDR3 is TGTGCCAGCAGCTTAGCGCTGGGAAACCGGAGGGAGCTGTTTTTT.

The V gene is TRBV19, the J gene TRBJ2-1; D not resolved. This CDR3 is built from 15 residues. Germline V lookup: CDR1 LNHDA, CDR2 SQIVND (reference sequence). Trimming cost V 3 bases and J 2 bases, with 11 bases left between them. The CDR3 DNA sequence: TGTGCCAGTAGTATGGACCAGCACACCTACAATGAGCAGTTCTTC. Translated, it gives CASSMDQHTYNEQFF.

The rearrangement links TRBV20-1 to TRBJ2-5, with D possibly being TRBD1 (5 bases). The CDR3 totals 12 residues. Trimming removed 6 bases from V and 5 bases from J, with 13 bases in between. Germline V CDR1 and CDR2: DFQATT, SNEGSKA (reference sequence). CDR3: CSAARVKETQYF. CDR3 sequence (DNA): TGCAGTGCCGCCAGGGTGAAGGAGACCCAGTACTTC.

CDR3 residues: CASSQEGQAMEKLFF. CDR3 DNA: TGTGCCAGCAGCCAAGAGGGACAGGCGATGGAAAAACTGTTTTTT. This chain connects TRBV4-2 to TRBJ1-4, with 8 bases aligning to TRBD1. With 0 bases clipped from V and 8 bases from J, the junction kept 5 bases outside the gene matches. Looked up from germline, CDR1 is LGHNA and CDR2 is YNFKEQ. The CDR3 length is 15 residues.

The gene calls are TRBV5-8 and TRBJ1-5; D ambiguous. Trimming removed 1 base at V and 9 bases at J, with 11 bases between. Germline V CDR1 and CDR2: SGHTS, YDEGEE. This CDR3 contains 13 residues. In DNA, the CDR3 is TGTGCCAGCAGCTTGAGAAGCCCGGGGCCCCAGCATTTT. It yields the protein CASSLRSPGPQHF.

V gene TRBV5-1 combines with J gene TRBJ2-1; 10 bases align to TRBD2. The CDR3 runs to 14 residues. Unmatched junction bases numbered 3, after V lost 1 base and J lost 8 bases. The V gene's germline CDR1 is SGHRS and CDR2 YFSETQ. This chain's CDR3 is CASSLSSGRDEQFF. CDR3 bases: TGCGCCAGCAGCTTGTCAAGCGGGAGGGATGAGCAGTTCTTC.

This sequence joins TRBV6-6 and TRBJ2-7; 13 bases line up with TRBD2. The CDR3 spans 15 residues. V shed 7 bases and J 1 base; nucleotides not matched to a gene: 4. The V gene's germline CDR1 is MNHNY and CDR2 SVGAGI (reference sequence). The CDR3 DNA sequence: TGTGCCAGCACCGGGACTAGCGGGACTTCCTACGAGCAGTACTTC. Residues: CASTGTSGTSYEQYF.

The chain joins TRBV9 to TRBJ1-6, with 9 nucleotides matching TRBD1. Per the germline V gene, CDR1 is SGDLS and CDR2 is YYNGEE. The V segment lost 4 bases and the J segment 7 bases; nucleotides outside the gene matches: 6. The CDR3 spans 15 residues. CDR3 loop: CASSPQGTGNSPLHF. DNA of the CDR3: TGTGCCAGCAGCCCCCAAGGGACAGGGAATTCACCCCTCCACTTT.

The gene calls are TRBV19 and TRBJ1-1, with a weak D call TRBD1 (5 bases). Germline V CDR1 and CDR2: LNHDA, SQIVND (reference sequence). The CDR3 contains 12 residues. The V end lost 3 bases, the J end lost 11 bases, and 13 bases lay between the germline ends. CDR3 sequence: CASSMGTSRAFF. CDR3 bases: TGTGCCAGTAGTATGGGGACGTCCCGTGCTTTCTTT.

J is TRBJ2-7 and V is TRBV6-1; D unclear. The CDR3 covers 17 residues. The germline V gene encodes CDR1 MNHNS and CDR2 SASEGT. V dropped 7 bases and J dropped 4 bases, with 26 bases sitting between them. DNA for the CDR3: TGTGCCAGCACCTCGCTACAACAGACCCTCGGAAGGTACGAGCAGTACGTC. This translates into CASTSLQQTLGRYEQYV.

The gene calls are TRBV30 and TRBJ1-5; the D is unclear. CDR1 GTSNPN and CDR2 SVGIG come from the germline V gene (reference sequence). The CDR3 contains 14 residues. V was cut by 2 bases and J by 9 bases, with 17 bases left in between. The CDR3 loop is CAWSRLQEVGPQHF. CDR3 coding DNA: TGTGCCTGGAGTCGTCTCCAGGAGGTGGGGCCCCAGCATTTT.

The chain joins TRBV7-3 to TRBJ1-5; weak D call: TRBD1 (5 bases). The CDR3 totals 17 residues. Germline V lookup: CDR1 SGHTA, CDR2 FQGTGA. V was trimmed by 4 bases and J by 3 bases, leaving 19 bases between them. CDR3 sequence: CASSSDCRDGNNQPQHF. As DNA, the CDR3 is TGTGCCAGCAGCTCAGACTGCCGGGACGGCAACAATCAGCCCCAGCATTTT.

The V gene is TRBV6-6, the J gene TRBJ2-5; D possibly corresponds to TRBD2 (5 bases). This CDR3 spans 14 amino acids. Deletions cut 0 bases from V and 4 bases from J, with 9 bases between. Germline CDR1 is MNHNY and CDR2 is SVGAGI (reference sequence). In DNA form, the CDR3 reads TGTGCCAGCAGTTACTCTTACAGCGGAGAGACCCAGTACTTC. This translates into CASSYSYSGETQYF.

This clonotype was observed a single time. As DNA, the CDR3 is TGCAGCGTTGAAGGCAGGGTGGGGACTGAAGCTTTCTTT. Translation: CSVEGRVGTEAFF. This sequence joins TRBV29-1 and TRBJ1-1; the D gene is possibly TRBD1 (5 bases). The CDR3 has 13 residues. CDR1 is SQVTM and CDR2 is ANQGSEA in the germline V gene. V dropped 1 base and J dropped 5 bases, with 11 bases sitting between them.

J is TRBJ2-5 and V is TRBV1; the table names TRBD1, a call not compared with the DNA. TRBV1 is marked as a pseudogene. The CDR3 is made up of 16 amino acids. CDR3 DNA: TGCACCAGCAGCCAAGTTCACGGACATTGGCAAGAGACCCAGTACTTC. Translating it yields CTSSQVHGHWQETQYF.

The chain links TRBV4-3 to TRBJ1-4; D is unresolved. Germline-derived CDR1 and CDR2 are LGHNA and YSLEER. The V end was cut by 5 bases, the J end by 8 bases, with 12 bases between. The CDR3 length is 13 residues. CDR3 sequence reads: CASSSSSREKLFF. The CDR3 bases are TGCGCCAGCAGCTCTTCGTCGAGGGAAAAACTGTTTTTT.

The chain uses TRBV18 and TRBJ1-4, with 8 bases identical to TRBD1. Unmatched junction bases numbered 6, after V lost 5 bases and J lost 7 bases. Germline lookup yields CDR1 KGHSH and CDR2 LQKENI. This CDR3 contains 14 residues. CDR3 region: CASSADRAGEKLFF. The CDR3 DNA follows: TGTGCCAGCTCAGCGGACAGGGCTGGTGAAAAACTGTTTTTT.